The sequence of this T cell receptor beta chain was determined in a study of T cell repertoires in ileal Crohn's disease. Trimming removed 5 bases from V and 5 bases from J; junction bases left unmatched: 12. Germline V gene lookup returns CDR1 SGHTS and CDR2 YDEGEE. The CDR3 is 15 residues long. Assay: immunoSEQ multiplex PCR; the TCRdb copy retains only in-frame clones and omits some. The data show 30,000 to 35,000 clones, with around 80% seen just once and about 20% held by the top ten. The rearrangement joins TRBV5-8 to TRBJ1-2, with 7 bases that match TRBD1. The receptor was isolated from an adult with Crohn's disease. Input material: ileal tissue. The chain's CDR3 is CASRSDRERRYGYTF. The CDR3 bases are TGTGCCAGCAGATCCGACAGGGAGAGGAGGTATGGCTACACCTTC.